This is a list of T cell receptor beta chains from one sample in a study of Graves' ophthalmopathy and Graves' hyperthyroidism. Via MiXCR, TCRdb re-called the multiplex PCR reads, giving one row per CDR3 protein. This sample yields over a million distinct CDR3 sequences, of which about 38% are seen a single time; 8.5% to 14% belongs to the top ten. Sequencing input: peripheral blood or thyroid tissue (not recorded which). These receptor sequences come from an adult man with Graves' hyperthyroidism. The CDR3 runs from the conserved cysteine through the conserved F or W. Each record gives: D gene, V gene, J gene, clone size, CDR3 protein, CDR3 DNA. A D gene is named only where the DNA matches it firmly. For some rows the clone size is stated as once, few or many, or as a class when expanded; others skip it.

-	TRBV19	TRBJ1-1	-	CASSRTAGDTEAFF	TGTGCCAGTAGTAGGACCGCCGGGGACACTGAAGCTTTCTTT
-	TRBV6-7	TRBJ1-5	-	CARGGVGVEDQPQHF	TGTGCCAGGGGGGGGGTCGGAGTTGAAGATCAGCCCCAGCATTTT
-	TRBV29-1	TRBJ2-7	many	CSVEMDGSYEQYF	TGCAGCGTTGAGATGGACGGCTCCTACGAGCAGTACTTC
-	TRBV20-1	TRBJ1-2	once	CSARDPGLAYGYTF	TGCAGTGCTAGAGATCCGGGACTAGCGTATGGCTACACCTTC
-	TRBV2	TRBJ1-6	-	CASSPETEPLHF	TGTGCCAGCAGCCCGGAGACAGAACCCCTCCACTTT
-	TRBV2	TRBJ2-2	many	CASKGGTNTGELFF	TGTGCCAGCAAGGGCGGGACCAACACCGGGGAGCTGTTTTTT
-	TRBV6-6	TRBJ2-6	many	CASSYSGSSGANVLTF	TGTGCCAGCAGTTACTCGGGCAGCTCTGGGGCCAACGTCCTGACTTTC
-	TRBV9	TRBJ1-3	-	CASKQRAGNTIYF	TGTGCCAGCAAACAGAGGGCCGGAAACACCATATATTTT
-	TRBV2	TRBJ1-2	-	CASSLGDKYYGYTF	TGTGCCAGCAGTTTAGGGGACAAATACTATGGCTACACCTTC
-	TRBV9	TRBJ1-3	many	CASSGAGRDSGNTIYF	TGTGCCAGCAGCGGAGCCGGCAGGGACTCTGGAAACACCATATATTTT
TRBD1	TRBV7-9	TRBJ1-5	-	CASSSRDRASQPQHF	TGTGCCAGCAGCTCGAGAGACAGGGCTAGTCAGCCCCAGCATTTT
-	TRBV6-6	TRBJ1-2	many	CASSYSTRGSPANYGYTF	TGTGCCAGCAGTTACTCGACTCGCGGAAGCCCAGCTAACTATGGCTACACCTTC
TRBD1	TRBV19	TRBJ2-2	-	CASSIRDRGRRGELFF	TGTGCCAGTAGTATCCGGGACAGGGGGCGAAGGGGGGAGCTGTTTTTT
-	TRBV6-1	TRBJ2-7	few	CASSEVPGLTSYEQYF	TGTGCCAGCAGTGAAGTTCCGGGACTGACTTCCTACGAGCAGTACTTC
-	TRBV7-2	TRBJ1-1	few	CASSQGGVYFVEVAF	TGTGCCAGCAGCCAAGGAGGCGTTTATTTCGTCGAAGTCGCCTTT
-	TRBV2	TRBJ1-1	few	CASSEFQVTNTEAFF	TGTGCCAGCAGTGAATTTCAGGTCACGAACACTGAAGCTTTCTTT
-	TRBV20-1	TRBJ1-3	many	CSARGRGNTIYF	TGCAGTGCTAGAGGGAGAGGAAACACCATATATTTT
TRBD1	TRBV6-5	TRBJ1-1	-	CASSLPRDRVGEAFF	TGTGCCAGCAGTCTCCCCCGGGACAGGGTCGGTGAAGCTTTCTTT
-	TRBV7-9	TRBJ1-2	many	CASSLGTIYGYTF	TGTGCCAGCAGCCTCGGGACCATCTATGGCTACACCTTC
-	TRBV5-1	TRBJ2-7	-	CASSLVGRQPDEQYF	TGCGCCAGCAGCTTGGTTGGACGCCAACCCGACGAGCAGTACTTC
-	TRBV7-8	TRBJ2-7	-	CASSLEGFVYEQYF	TGTGCCAGCAGCTTAGAAGGCTTCGTGTACGAGCAGTACTTC
-	TRBV29-1	TRBJ2-6	-	CSGKTGANVLTF	TGCAGCGGAAAGACAGGGGCCAACGTCCTGACTTTC